Shown below are 18 T cell receptor beta chains from a single sample sequenced in a study of T cells in Graves' hyperthyroidism and ophthalmopathy (dated by TCRdb to between 2019 and 2020). Libraries were made using multiplex PCR. Sequenced using an Illumina HiSeq 2000. The TCR beta CDR3 regions were amplified from RNA transcripts. The TCR CDR3 was subjected to a first round of RT-PCR using the HTBI primer set and the Qiagen OneStep RT-PCR kit. TCRdb trimmed the raw reads at Q25, called clones with MiXCR and kept productive beta chains. CDR3 protein sequences are deduplicated, and each keeps its most common genes and DNA. The sample table lists approximately 260,000 distinct CDR3 sequences, 13% to 15% of them with a count of one. The ten largest clones capture roughly 30% of the sample. Sequences were obtained from blood. These receptors were taken from a woman aged 45-65 years with Graves' hyperthyroidism that later progressed to Graves' ophthalmopathy.

This clonotype was counted many times. The J gene is TRBJ1-4, the V gene TRBV30; D possibly corresponds to TRBD1 (5 bases). Germline values: CDR1 GTSNPN, CDR2 SVGIG (reference sequence). The CDR3 covers 12 residues. Trimming cost V 3 bases and J 8 bases, with 10 bases left between them. DNA of the CDR3: TGTGCCTGGAGCGTAGGGGAGGAAAAACTGTTTTTT. Translated, it gives CAWSVGEEKLFF.

This clonotype was detected many times. J is TRBJ1-1 and V is TRBV11-3, with TRBD1 matching 10 bases. Germline CDR1 is SGHNT and CDR2 is YENEEA. Losses at the gene ends were 6 bases for V and 6 bases for J; bases not matched to a gene: 7. The CDR3 runs 14 residues. CDR3 sequence (DNA): TGTGCCAGCAGTTCCGGGACAGGGGTATCTGAAGCTTTCTTT. It codes for CASSSGTGVSEAFF.

There are a few counts of this clonotype. This may be a read error: a much more frequent sequence differs by one nucleotide. The V gene is TRBV6-1, the J gene TRBJ2-5; D unclear. This CDR3 region has 15 residues. CDR1 is MNHNS, CDR2 SASEGT, per germline. The CDR3, as DNA: TGTGCCAGCAGTTCGCGTTGGGCAAACCAAGAGACCCAGTGCTTC. Translated, it gives CASSSRWANQETQCF.

This clonotype came up a few times. The genes are TRBV19 and TRBJ1-2, with a tentative D call TRBD1 (6 bases). Trimming took off 5 bases at V and 4 bases at J, with 17 bases between the two ends. Germline loops: CDR1 LNHDA, CDR2 SQIVND (reference sequence). CDR3 length: 15 amino acids. CDR3 nucleotide sequence: TGTGCCAGTAGTCCGGGTTTAAGGGGGAGCTATGGCTACACCTTC. Translation: CASSPGLRGSYGYTF. Based on the CDR3 plus reference TRBV19 and TRBJ1-2, the full variable domain is DGGITQSPKYLFRKEGQNVTLSCEQNLNHDAMYWYRQDPGQGLRLIYYSQIVNDFQKGDIAEGYSVSREKKESFPLTVTSAQKNPTAFYLCASSPGLRGSYGYTFGSGTRLTVV.

This clonotype was seen ten or more times. V and J are TRBV20-1 and TRBJ2-7, with D possibly matching TRBD1 (5 bases). Germline V lookup: CDR1 DFQATT, CDR2 SNEGSKA (reference sequence). Trimming pared 5 bases from V and 5 bases from J, leaving 13 bases between. This CDR3 region has 12 residues. This CDR3 is CSAQGNINEQYF. In DNA form, the CDR3 reads TGCAGTGCTCAGGGAAATATAAACGAGCAGTACTTC.

A remark on this clonotype: A clone one base away is much larger, so this may be a read error. CDR3 nucleotide sequence: TGTGCCAGCAATGAAGAGTGGGGACAGAGCGAGCAGTACTTC. Translating gives CASNEEWGQSEQYF. The V and J genes are TRBV6-1 and TRBJ2-7; 7 bases match TRBD1. CDR1 MNHNS and CDR2 SASEGT come from the germline V gene. The CDR3 spans 14 residues.

This clonotype came up many times. Germline and junction disagree at one end, which may indicate a read error. J is TRBJ2-5 and V is TRBV5-1, with D tentatively TRBD2 (5 bases). From germline, CDR1 is SGHRS and CDR2 YFSETQ. This CDR3 region has 12 residues. The CDR3 is CASSLSGETQYF. In DNA, the CDR3 is TGTGCCAGCAGTTTGAGCGGAGAGACCCAGTACTTC.

The V call is TRBV2, the J call TRBJ1-1; D not resolved. The CDR3 spans 15 residues. CDR1 is SNHLY and CDR2 is FYNNEI in the germline V gene. Trimming removed 3 bases from V and 0 bases from J, with 11 bases in between. The CDR3: CASSDQGSLNTEAFF. CDR3 bases: TGTGCCAGCAGTGACCAAGGTAGCTTGAACACTGAAGCTTTCTTT. The full variable domain, its missing parts supplied by reference TRBV2 and TRBJ1-1, is EPEVTQTPSHQVTQMGQEVILRCVPISNHLYFYWYRQILGQKVEFLVSFYNNEISEKSEIFDDQFSVERPDGSNFTLKIRSTKLEDSAMYFCASSDQGSLNTEAFFGQGTRLTVV.

With regard to this clonotype: A much larger clone differs from this one at a single base, so this may be a read error. The rearrangement links TRBV3-1 to TRBJ2-1, with D perhaps matching TRBD2 (5 bases). Looked up from germline, CDR1 is LGHDT and CDR2 is YNNKEL (reference sequence). This CDR3 is 17 amino acids long. For the CDR3, the DNA is TGTGCCAGCAGCCCCACCGGGGTACCCCTTCACTTAAATGAGCAGCTCTTC. The encoded protein is CASSPTGVPLHLNEQLF.

The sample holds many counts of this clonotype. The junction and the germline gene differ at one end; a read error may be behind it. J is TRBJ2-5 and V is TRBV11-2; 11 bases are a match to TRBD2. The CDR3 has 17 amino acids. Germline lookup yields CDR1 SGHAT and CDR2 FQNNGV. CDR3 sequence: CASSQGALAGGQEPQYF. The CDR3 region has the DNA TGTGCCAGCAGCCAAGGAGCTCTAGCGGGAGGTCAAGAGCCCCAGTACTTC.

This clonotype came up many times. V usage is TRBV2 and J usage is TRBJ2-5; the D is unclear. V lost 4 bases and J lost 4, with 7 bases in between. Germline V gene lookup returns CDR1 SNHLY and CDR2 FYNNEI. This CDR3 is 12 amino acids long. The CDR3 DNA reads TGTGCCAGCAGTGTAGAGAGAGAGACCCAGTACTTC. It is translated as CASSVERETQYF.

There are many counts of this clonotype. The CDR3 region has the DNA TGTGCCAGCAGTGAAGAGAGGGGATCCACAGATACGCAGTATTTT. Its translation: CASSEERGSTDTQYF. V and J are TRBV6-1 and TRBJ2-3, with D perhaps TRBD1 or TRBD2 (5 bases each). From germline, CDR1 is MNHNS and CDR2 SASEGT. This CDR3 is built from 15 residues. V dropped 1 base and J dropped 2 bases, with 10 bases sitting between them.

This clonotype was detected many times. V usage is TRBV20-1 and J usage is TRBJ2-1, with 7 bases fitting TRBD2. The germline V gene has CDR1 DFQATT and CDR2 SNEGSKA (reference sequence). The CDR3 sequence is 13 residues long. The CDR3 DNA follows: TGCAGGGCCAGCGGGATTTACTACAATGAGCAGTTCTTC. Its translation is CRASGIYYNEQFF.

This clonotype appeared a few times. This sequence joins TRBV6-5 and TRBJ2-4; D remains ambiguous. This CDR3 has 15 amino acids. V gave up 0 bases and J gave up 8 bases, with 14 bases separating them. Germline CDR1 MNHEY, CDR2 SVGAGI. The CDR3 is CASSYSNAPGDIQYF. The DNA for the CDR3 is TGTGCCAGCAGTTACTCGAACGCTCCCGGAGACATTCAGTACTTC.

This clonotype has ten or more counts. The chain carries TRBV12-3 or TRBV12-4 and TRBJ2-7; 7 nucleotides match TRBD2. V was pared by 3 bases and J by 5 bases, with 4 bases of the junction left unmatched. The CDR3 is made up of 13 amino acids. The CDR3 DNA reads as TGTGCCAGCAGTTTGGGGAGGGCCGACGAGCAGTACTTC. It translates to CASSLGRADEQYF.

The table lists this clonotype with a few counts. The gene calls are TRBV5-1 and TRBJ1-3; no firm D call. The ends were cut back, 5 bases at V and 1 base at J, with 7 bases in the middle. Germline values: CDR1 SGHRS, CDR2 YFSETQ. The CDR3 sequence is 13 residues long. The CDR3 loop reads CASSEGSGNTIYF. CDR3 DNA: TGCGCCAGCAGTGAGGGTTCTGGAAACACCATATATTTT.

This clonotype was counted only a few times. The chain combines TRBV6-1 with TRBJ1-1; no definite D call. Trimming shortened V by 1 base and J by 3 bases, and 9 bases separated the two germline ends. CDR3 length: 14 amino acids. Germline-derived CDR1 and CDR2 are MNHNS and SASEGT. The DNA of the CDR3 is TGTGCCAGCAGTGAAGATCTGATCTACACTGAAGCTTTCTTT. Translated: CASSEDLIYTEAFF.

This clonotype was picked up many times. The chain recombines TRBV6-2 or TRBV6-3 with TRBJ2-2; D gene unclear. The CDR3 contains 14 residues. The germline V gene encodes CDR1 MNHEY and CDR2 SVGEGT. The V end was cut by 7 bases, the J end by 4 bases, with 13 bases between. The CDR3 nucleotides read TGTGCCAGCACCTCAGCCGGTAGCACCGGGGAGCTGTTTTTT. Amino acids: CASTSAGSTGELFF.